This is a list of T cell receptor beta chains from one sample in a study of cytomegalovirus exposure and HLA in healthy donors. Produced via immunoSEQ multiplex PCR; TCRdb's table is partial and in-frame only. The data show 75,000 to 90,000 clones, about 69% seen once. The sample was PBMCs. The source of these receptors is a man aged 60 to 75 in good health and CMV-seronegative. Both conserved end residues are trimmed from each CDR3. Each record gives: V gene, J gene, CDR3 protein.

V gene: TRBV6-5
J gene: TRBJ2-1
CDR3 protein: ASSYTGGPREQF

V gene: TRBV7-3
J gene: TRBJ1-4
CDR3 protein: ASSPGTGPNEKLF

V gene: TRBV18
J gene: TRBJ2-3
CDR3 protein: ASSPTTSGGNWDTQY

V gene: TRBV16
J gene: TRBJ2-1
CDR3 protein: ASSQGLGEGQF

V gene: TRBV4-1
J gene: TRBJ2-3
CDR3 protein: ASSQSLAGATDTQY

V gene: TRBV11-2
J gene: TRBJ1-3
CDR3 protein: ASSGVLSGNTIY

V gene: TRBV5-6
J gene: TRBJ2-1
CDR3 protein: ASSLSREQF

V gene: TRBV7-2
J gene: TRBJ2-6
CDR3 protein: ASSPGRANVLT

V gene: TRBV12-5
J gene: TRBJ2-3
CDR3 protein: ASGLAVGGATTDTQY

V gene: TRBV19
J gene: TRBJ1-1
CDR3 protein: ASIAWDRVMNTEAF

V gene: TRBV7-3
J gene: TRBJ2-2
CDR3 protein: ASSRGGDTGELF

V gene: TRBV2
J gene: TRBJ2-5
CDR3 protein: ASSALQETQY